A selection of T cell receptor beta chains follows, all from one sample in a study of T cells after yellow fever vaccination. One entry per CDR3 protein results from TCRdb running MiXCR on the 5' RACE reads. The data contain roughly 520,000 distinct CDR3 sequences, 21% of them seen just once; the ten biggest clones take up around 16%. Sequencing used PBMCs, obtained 20 to 25 days after the first yellow fever vaccination. All receptors derive from a man between 18 and 35 years old who received the YFV17D yellow fever vaccine. The CDR3 runs from the conserved cysteine through the conserved F or W. A D gene is named only where the DNA matches it firmly. Where a row states a size, it is once, few, many or the class of an expanded clone; other rows omit it.

d_gene	abundance	v_gene	j_gene	CDR3nt	CDR3aa
TRBD1	few	TRBV11-2	TRBJ1-2	TGTGCCAGCAGCTTACAGGGGGCGCAGGCTGGCTACACCTTC	CASSLQGAQAGYTF
TRBD2	few	TRBV20-1	TRBJ2-7	TGCAGTGCCGAACTAGCGGGGCCCTACGAGCAGTACTTC	CSAELAGPYEQYF
TRBD2	NA	TRBV5-1	TRBJ2-1	TGCGACAGCAGCTTGAGCAGCGGGGCTACCTACAATGAGCAGTTCTTC	CDSSLSSGATYNEQFF
NA	few	TRBV5-1	TRBJ2-2	TGCGCCAGCAGCTCCCAGAACAGTCCTAACACCGGGGAGCTGTTTTTT	CASSSQNSPNTGELFF
TRBD2	NA	TRBV19	TRBJ2-7	TGTGCCAGTAGTGCCCCACTAGCGGGGGCCGACTCCTACGAGCAGTACTTC	CASSAPLAGADSYEQYF
NA	NA	TRBV11-2	TRBJ2-7	TGTGCCAGTCGCCGGAGCCCCTACGAGCAGTACTTC	CASRRSPYEQYF
NA	NA	TRBV29-1	TRBJ2-6	TGCAGCGTTGAAGATGGGTTGGCTGGGGCCAACGTCCTGACTTTC	CSVEDGLAGANVLTF
NA	once	TRBV27	TRBJ1-2	TGTGCCAGCAGGCGGGAGGGGTGGGGTAACTATGGCTACACCTTC	CASRREGWGNYGYTF
NA	NA	TRBV19	TRBJ1-1	TGTGCCAGTAGTATCGGGGGACGGAGGAGAGCTTTCTTT	CASSIGGRRRAFF
NA	many	TRBV30	TRBJ1-6	TGTGCCTGGAGTTCCGACAGATTTAATTCACCCCTCCACTTT	CAWSSDRFNSPLHF
NA	many	TRBV7-9	TRBJ1-3	TGTGCCAGCAGCTTAGAACGTGGAAACACCATATATTTT	CASSLERGNTIYF
TRBD1	NA	TRBV29-1	TRBJ2-1	TGCAGCGTTAGGGACAGGGTCTACAATGAGCAGTTCTTC	CSVRDRVYNEQFF
NA	few	TRBV4-1	TRBJ1-6	TGCGCCAGCAGCCAAGGCGTACCCTTGACGAATTCACCCCTCCACTTT	CASSQGVPLTNSPLHF
NA	once	TRBV10-3	TRBJ1-1	TGTGCCCTCAGGGGCACAGAGAACACTGAAGCTTTCTTT	CALRGTENTEAFF
NA	few	TRBV15	TRBJ2-7	TGTGCCACCAGCAGAGAAAGGAGGTACGAGCAGTACTTC	CATSRERRYEQYF
TRBD1	NA	TRBV11-2	TRBJ2-2	TGTGCCAGCAGCCTCCCACCGGGACAGGGGGCGGACACCGGGGAGCTGTTTTTT	CASSLPPGQGADTGELFF
NA	few	TRBV5-1	TRBJ2-7	TGCGCCAGCAGCGACCTAGGGACAATCCTCGAGCAGTACTTC	CASSDLGTILEQYF
NA	NA	TRBV5-5	TRBJ2-1	TGTGCCAGCAGCTCCAGACAGGATCAGTCCTACAATGAGCAGTTCTTC	CASSSRQDQSYNEQFF
NA	NA	TRBV24-1	TRBJ2-1	TGTGCCACCAGTGATAGCAGCCTAGCTAAGCATGAGCAGTTCTTC	CATSDSSLAKHEQFF
NA	NA	TRBV18	TRBJ2-2	TGTGCCAGCTCACCACTTACACCAGGGCAGGAGCACACCGGGGAGCTGTTTTTT	CASSPLTPGQEHTGELFF
TRBD1	few	TRBV5-4	TRBJ1-1	TGTGCCAGCAGCCGTCAACAGGGGACCACTGAAGCTTTCTTT	CASSRQQGTTEAFF
NA	NA	TRBV28	TRBJ1-6	TGTGCCAGCAGTTTACTTCAGGGCCCGAATTCACCCCTCCACTTT	CASSLLQGPNSPLHF
TRBD1	many	TRBV6-1	TRBJ2-7	TGTGCCAGCAGTGTGGGGACAGGGGGCGACGAGCAGTACTTC	CASSVGTGGDEQYF
NA	few	TRBV6-1	TRBJ2-6	TGTGCCAGCACTGCCTCTGGGGCCAACGTCCTGACTTTC	CASTASGANVLTF
NA	NA	TRBV5-1	TRBJ2-6	TGCGCCAGCAGCTTGGTAGAGGCCCTCTCTGGGGCCAACGTCCTGACTTTC	CASSLVEALSGANVLTF
TRBD1	NA	TRBV20-1	TRBJ2-5	TGCAGTGCCCCCTGGACAGGGGGAGAGACCCAGTACTTC	CSAPWTGGETQYF
NA	few	TRBV7-8	TRBJ1-5	TGTGCCAGCAGCTTAGGAGTGGCGGGGCAGCAGCCCCAGCATTTT	CASSLGVAGQQPQHF
NA	NA	TRBV6-2/TRBV6-3	TRBJ2-1	TGTGCCAGCACGATGCGTAATAGCAATGAGCAGTTCTTC	CASTMRNSNEQFF
TRBD1	NA	TRBV6-1	TRBJ2-3	TGTGCCAGCAGTGAAGCTTCCGGGACAGGGACAGATACGCAGTATTTT	CASSEASGTGTDTQYF
NA	few	TRBV4-3	TRBJ1-1	TGCGCCAGCAGCCGCCTCATCAGGACTGAAGCTTTCTTT	CASSRLIRTEAFF
TRBD2	few	TRBV4-1	TRBJ2-7	TGCGCCAGCAGCCAAGACTGGGATAGCGGGGGGGCGTACGAGCAGTACTTC	CASSQDWDSGGAYEQYF
NA	few	TRBV7-2	TRBJ2-7	TGTGCCAGCAGCGGAGGCGGAGGGGGCAATTACGAGCAGTACTTC	CASSGGGGGNYEQYF
NA	many	TRBV12-3/TRBV12-4	TRBJ1-6	TGTGCCAGCAGGCCCGTCGGGAGTTCACCCCTCCACTTT	CASRPVGSSPLHF
TRBD1	few	TRBV7-2	TRBJ1-6	TGTGCCAGCAGCTCTTGGACAGGGGATTCACCCCTCCACTTT	CASSSWTGDSPLHF
NA	NA	TRBV7-2	TRBJ2-3	TGTGCCAGCAGCACGCGTGTTACGCAGTATTTT	CASSTRVTQYF
NA	NA	TRBV7-8	TRBJ1-1	TGTGCCAGCAGCTCCCCGAGTCACTTGAACACTGAAGCTTTCTTT	CASSSPSHLNTEAFF
NA	NA	TRBV7-2	TRBJ1-5	TGTGCCAGCACCCAGGGTTTTAGTCAGCCCCAGCATTTT	CASTQGFSQPQHF
TRBD2	NA	TRBV20-1	TRBJ2-5	TGCAGTGCCCTATCGCCTAGCGGGGGGGAGACCCAGTACTTC	CSALSPSGGETQYF
TRBD1	NA	TRBV15	TRBJ2-2	TGTGCCACCAGCAGAGGGACAGGGGGCGTCGGCGGGGAGCTGTTTTTT	CATSRGTGGVGGELFF
NA	few	TRBV5-1	TRBJ1-1	TGCGCCAGCAGCCTCAGGGTGAGCACTGAAGCTTTCTTT	CASSLRVSTEAFF
NA	NA	TRBV7-2	TRBJ1-1	TGTGCCAGCAGCTTAAGGCAGGGTACAAACACTGAAGCTTTCTTT	CASSLRQGTNTEAFF
TRBD1	few	TRBV4-2	TRBJ1-1	TGTGCCAGCAGCCAAGATCTCGGGACAGTAAACACTGAAGCTTTCTTT	CASSQDLGTVNTEAFF
NA	NA	TRBV3-1	TRBJ2-4	TGTGCCAGCAGCCAAGAGAGCGGCGCTAGTTTAAACATTCAGTACTTC	CASSQESGASLNIQYF
NA	NA	TRBV10-2	TRBJ2-3	TGCGCCAGCAGTCGGGCCGGAGATACGCAGTATTTT	CASSRAGDTQYF
NA	few	TRBV7-6	TRBJ2-2	TGTGCCAGCAGCCTACAAGGGGAGCTGTTTTTT	CASSLQGELFF
NA	few	TRBV5-5	TRBJ1-2	TGTGCCAGCAGCCCGAAGGGGGGTTTAGGCTATGGCTACACCTTC	CASSPKGGLGYGYTF
NA	NA	TRBV12-3/TRBV12-4	TRBJ1-1	TGTGCCAGCAGGCCATCGGGGTTCACTGAAGCTTTCTTT	CASRPSGFTEAFF
TRBD1	NA	TRBV27	TRBJ1-5	TGTGCCAGCAGTTCAGGGACAGGGCTAAATCGGCCCCAGCATTTT	CASSSGTGLNRPQHF
TRBD1	NA	TRBV5-1	TRBJ2-2	TGCGCCAGCAGACGCGGGACAGGGGCGAACACCGGGGAGCTGTTTTTT	CASRRGTGANTGELFF
NA	few	TRBV4-3	TRBJ2-7	TGCGCCAGCAGCCAGGATACCGGGAGCCTAAGATACGAGCAGTACTTC	CASSQDTGSLRYEQYF